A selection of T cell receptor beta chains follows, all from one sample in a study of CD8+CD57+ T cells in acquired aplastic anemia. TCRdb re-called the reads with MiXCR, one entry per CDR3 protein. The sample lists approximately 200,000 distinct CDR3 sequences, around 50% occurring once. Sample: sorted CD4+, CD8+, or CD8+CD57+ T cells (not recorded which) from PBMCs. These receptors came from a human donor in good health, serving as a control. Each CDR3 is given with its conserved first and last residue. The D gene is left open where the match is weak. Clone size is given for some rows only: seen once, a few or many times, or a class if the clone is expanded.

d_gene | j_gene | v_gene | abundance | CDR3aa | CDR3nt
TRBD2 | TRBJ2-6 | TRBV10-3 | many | CALSEFAGGFSGANVLTF | TGTGCCCTCAGCGAATTTGCGGGGGGCTTCTCTGGGGCCAACGTCCTGACTTTC
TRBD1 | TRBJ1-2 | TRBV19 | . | CASRSDRAGPNYGYTF | TGTGCCAGTAGATCAGACAGGGCTGGACCTAACTATGGCTACACCTTC
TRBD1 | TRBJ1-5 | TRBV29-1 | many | CSASRDRDQPQHF | TGCAGCGCATCCCGGGACAGGGATCAGCCCCAGCATTTT
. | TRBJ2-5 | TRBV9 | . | CASGRYETQYF | TGTGCCAGCGGACGGTATGAGACCCAGTACTTC
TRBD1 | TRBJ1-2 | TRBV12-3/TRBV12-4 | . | CASSDRVWGYTF | TGTGCCAGCAGCGACAGGGTGTGGGGCTACACCTTC
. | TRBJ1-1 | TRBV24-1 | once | CATSDSPSRAFF | TGTGCCACCAGTGATTCGCCGTCTAGAGCTTTCTTT
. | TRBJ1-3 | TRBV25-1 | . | CASSEGFFSGNTIYF | TGTGCCAGCAGTGAGGGGTTTTTCTCTGGAAACACCATATATTTT
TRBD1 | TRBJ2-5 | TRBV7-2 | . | CASSFGTDQETQYF | TGTGCCAGCAGCTTCGGGACAGATCAAGAGACCCAGTACTTC
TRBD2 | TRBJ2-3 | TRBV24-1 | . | CATGDRGGSTDTQYF | TGTGCCACCGGCGACCGGGGGGGGAGCACAGATACGCAGTATTTT
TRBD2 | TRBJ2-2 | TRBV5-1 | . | CASSWRGGANGELFF | TGCGCCAGCAGCTGGCGGGGGGGCGCTAACGGGGAGCTGTTTTTT
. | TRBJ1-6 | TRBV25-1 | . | CASSEPPNSPLHF | TGTGCCAGCAGTGAACCTCCAAATTCACCCCTCCACTTT
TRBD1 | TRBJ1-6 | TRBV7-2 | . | CASSAPGQVSSYNSPLHF | TGTGCCAGCAGCGCCCCGGGACAGGTCAGCTCCTATAATTCACCCCTCCACTTT
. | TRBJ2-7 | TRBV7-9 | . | CASSLRSEGSYEQYF | TGTGCCAGCAGTTTGAGGTCGGAGGGGTCCTACGAGCAGTACTTC
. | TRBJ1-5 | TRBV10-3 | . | CAISGGGYSNQPQHF | TGTGCCATCAGTGGCGGAGGTTATAGCAATCAGCCCCAGCATTTT